The 20 T cell receptor beta chains given below trace back to one sample, sequenced in a study of CD8 T cells in Susac syndrome. Random hexamers were used to reverse transcribe 0.5 to 1 ug of RNA. One entry per CDR3 protein results from TCRdb running MiXCR on the immunoSEQ multiplex PCR reads. The repertoire holds tens of thousands of distinct CDR3 sequences, with 96% as singletons. Sequencing input: CD8+ T cells from PBMCs. The receptors were gathered from a human donor with Susac syndrome.

The J gene is TRBJ2-7, the V gene TRBV6-5, with D unclear. The CDR3 runs 13 residues. From germline, CDR1 is MNHEY and CDR2 SVGAGI. V shed 6 bases and J shed 2 bases, with 11 bases lying between them. CDR3 protein: CASRSRLTYEQYF. CDR3 in DNA: TGTGCCAGCAGATCAAGATTAACCTACGAGCAGTACTTC.

The chain joins TRBV20-1 to TRBJ1-6, with D unresolved. Germline V gene data show CDR1 as DFQATT and CDR2 as SNEGSKA (reference sequence). CDR3 length equals 13 residues. Between the trimmed V and J ends, which lost 5 bases and 13 bases, there was a span of 18 bases. Here the CDR3 reads CSAPIDLPPPLHF. The CDR3 region has the DNA TGCAGTGCTCCGATAGACCTCCCGCCTCCCCTCCACTTT.

As DNA, the CDR3 is TGTGCCAGCAGTGCGGCAGGGCGGAATGAGCAGTTCTTC. It codes for CASSAAGRNEQFF. This chain links TRBV6-2 or TRBV6-3 with TRBJ2-1; tentatively, D is TRBD1 (5 bases). Germline CDR1 MNHEY, CDR2 SVGEGT. This CDR3 spans 13 amino acids. Trimming shortened V by 5 bases and J by 7 bases, and 12 bases separated the two germline ends.

The V call is TRBV4-3, the J call TRBJ2-1; D may be TRBD2 (5 bases). CDR1 LGHNA and CDR2 YSLEER come from the germline V gene. Trimming removed 0 bases from V and 11 bases from J, with 8 bases in between. CDR3 length equals 12 residues. CDR3 amino acids: CASSQDRGQQFF. Here the CDR3 DNA reads TGCGCCAGCAGCCAAGATCGGGGTCAGCAGTTCTTC.

This rearrangement joins TRBV30 to TRBJ2-5, with D unresolved. The CDR3 covers 12 residues. V was pared by 5 bases and J by 4 bases, with 11 bases between. Germline assignment: CDR1 GTSNPN and CDR2 SVGIG (reference sequence). As DNA, the CDR3 is TGTGCCTGGGCTGTGTCGGGAGAGACCCAGTACTTC. Amino acids: CAWAVSGETQYF.

The chain uses TRBV20-1 and TRBJ1-2; no reliable D call. This CDR3 contains 11 residues. CDR1 and CDR2 from the germline V gene are DFQATT and SNEGSKA (reference sequence). Trimming removed 1 base at V and 8 bases at J, with 8 bases between. The CDR3 DNA reads as TGCAGTGCTAGAGGACACGCGGGCTACACCTTC. The encoded protein is CSARGHAGYTF.

The gene calls are TRBV5-1 and TRBJ1-2; D gene unclear. The germline gives CDR1 SGHRS, CDR2 YFSETQ. V lost 2 bases and J 2 bases, leaving 4 bases between the germline ends. The CDR3 is 12 residues long. CDR3 in amino acids: CASSLGNYGYTF. The CDR3 coding sequence is TGCGCCAGCAGCTTAGGGAACTATGGCTACACCTTC.

The chain uses TRBV28 and TRBJ1-2; D is unresolved. The germline V gene has CDR1 MDHEN and CDR2 SYDVKM. V was trimmed by 6 bases and J by 8 bases, leaving 10 bases between them. CDR3 size: 11 residues. CDR3 bases: TGTGCCAGCAGCGATCTTGACGGCTACACCTTC. Protein: CASSDLDGYTF.

The sample holds one count of this clonotype. The gene calls are TRBV5-4 and TRBJ1-2, with D maybe TRBD1 (5 bases). Trimming left V 1 base short and J 6 bases short, with 13 bases between. The length of the CDR3 is 14 residues. The germline V gene has CDR1 SGHNT and CDR2 YYREEE (reference sequence). The DNA of the CDR3 is TGTGCCAGCAGCTTGCGGGGGAACTGGGATGGCTACACCTTC. Amino acids: CASSLRGNWDGYTF.

The chain links TRBV30 to TRBJ1-2; no clear D gene. CDR3 length: 17 amino acids. The V gene's germline CDR1 is GTSNPN and CDR2 SVGIG (reference sequence). Trimming removed 0 bases at V and 4 bases at J, with 21 bases between. The CDR3 DNA is TGTGCCTGGAGTGTAGGAGGGTCCCGGCCCCCCAGCTATGGCTACACCTTC. This encodes CAWSVGGSRPPSYGYTF.

The chain carries TRBV7-9 and TRBJ2-1, with 8 bases aligning to TRBD1. The CDR3 sequence is 15 residues long. V lost 3 bases, J lost 7 bases, and 8 bases stayed unmatched. Germline CDR1 is SEHNR and CDR2 is FQNEAQ (reference sequence). This CDR3 is CASSLGRGRLNEQFF. DNA for the CDR3: TGTGCCAGCAGCTTGGGCAGGGGGCGCTTAAATGAGCAGTTCTTC.

This rearrangement joins TRBV3-1 to TRBJ2-7; TRBD1 might be the D (5 bases). V lost 1 base and J lost 2, with 12 bases in between. Germline V gene lookup returns CDR1 LGHDT and CDR2 YNNKEL (reference sequence). This CDR3 contains 15 residues. The CDR3 spells CASSQATGFPYEQYF. Here the CDR3 DNA reads TGTGCCAGCAGCCAAGCAACAGGATTTCCCTACGAGCAGTACTTC.

This clonotype was counted once. V and J are TRBV20-1 and TRBJ1-1; D is perhaps TRBD1 (5 bases). Germline CDR1 DFQATT, CDR2 SNEGSKA (reference sequence). The V and J ends lost 0 bases and 4 bases respectively, with 12 bases between them. The CDR3 loop spans 14 amino acids. The CDR3 protein is CSARDGGLRTEAFF. CDR3 sequence (DNA): TGCAGTGCTAGAGATGGGGGATTGCGCACTGAAGCTTTCTTT.

J is TRBJ1-1 and V is TRBV11-2, with TRBD1 identical over 7 bases. Germline V lookup: CDR1 SGHAT, CDR2 FQNNGV. This CDR3 region has 14 residues. V trimming: 4 bases; J trimming: 2 bases; junction bases outside the gene matches: 4. CDR3 coding DNA: TGTGCCAGCAGCTCCAACAGGGGAAACACTGAAGCTTTCTTT. It translates to CASSSNRGNTEAFF.

The chain carries TRBV15 and TRBJ2-5, with 7 bases lining up with TRBD2. There are 13 residues in the CDR3. Germline V lookup: CDR1 LNHNV, CDR2 YYDKDF (reference sequence). The V segment lost 8 bases and the J segment 11 bases; nucleotides outside the gene matches: 14. CDR3 coding DNA: TGTGCCACCTCACTAGGGAGGATGCGGGAGCAGTACTTC. This codes for CATSLGRMREQYF.

J is TRBJ2-1 and V is TRBV20-1; possibly TRBD1 or TRBD2 for D (6 bases each). Germline-derived CDR1 and CDR2 are DFQATT and SNEGSKA (reference sequence). CDR3 length: 15 residues. Between the trimmed V and J ends, which lost 0 bases and 4 bases, there was a span of 13 bases. The CDR3 DNA follows: TGCAGTGCTAGAGAGCTCGGGGGCCTATACAATGAGCAGTTCTTC. Translation gives CSARELGGLYNEQFF.

The chain combines TRBV12-3 or TRBV12-4 with TRBJ2-6; no firm D call. Trimming stripped 3 bases from V and 0 bases from J, with 12 bases between. The CDR3 loop spans 17 amino acids. CDR3 residues: CASSFDTVLSGANVLTF. Here the CDR3 DNA reads TGTGCCAGCAGTTTTGACACAGTACTCTCTGGGGCCAACGTCCTGACTTTC.

V and J are TRBV3-1 and TRBJ1-1, with 7 bases that match TRBD1. The J segment lost 7 bases and the V segment lost 0 bases, leaving 5 bases of the junction unmatched. The CDR3 runs to 14 residues. Germline V gene lookup returns CDR1 LGHDT and CDR2 YNNKEL (reference sequence). CDR3: CASSQDPQGREAFF. The CDR3, as DNA: TGTGCCAGCAGCCAAGACCCACAGGGGCGTGAAGCTTTCTTT.

The chain employs TRBV14 and TRBJ1-6, with D unclear. The V end lost 2 bases, the J end lost 14 bases, and 10 bases lay between the germline ends. CDR1 and CDR2 (germline): SGHDN, FVKESK. The CDR3 is made up of 12 amino acids. CDR3 sequence reads: CASSQTRESLHF. The CDR3 DNA reads as TGTGCCAGCAGCCAAACTCGCGAATCCCTCCACTTT.

This CDR3 is CAWTVGGRGETQYF. In DNA, the CDR3 is TGTGCCTGGACCGTGGGGGGGCGAGGAGAGACCCAGTACTTC. The chain joins TRBV30 to TRBJ2-5; the D gene is possibly TRBD2 (7 bases). The CDR3 length is 14 residues. The germline CDR1 and CDR2 sequences are GTSNPN and SVGIG (reference sequence). Trimming stripped 4 bases from V and 4 bases from J, with 16 bases between.